These T cell receptor beta chains were read from a single sample in a study of beta chain features in type 1 diabetes. Repertoires were generated with immunoSEQ multiplex PCR, while TCRdb's copy carries only in-frame clones and drops some. The data hold 300,000 or so clones, with about 14% observed a single time. The sample comprised naive CD4+ T cells from blood. The receptor source for this set is a woman under 30 with type 1 diabetes. The CDR3 runs from the conserved cysteine through the conserved F or W. D genes are given only for firm matches. The size field is filled for only some rows; it gives once, few, many or a size class.

DNA,CDR3,V,J,D,size
TGTGCCAGCAGCCAAGGACTAGCGGGAATCACAGATACGCAGTATTTT,CASSQGLAGITDTQYF,TRBV14,TRBJ2-3,TRBD2,-
TGTGCCAGCAGCTGGGACTTTTACGAGACCCAGTACTTC,CASSWDFYETQYF,TRBV7-2,TRBJ2-5,-,-
TGTGCCAGCAGCTCTACTAGCGGGCTCTACAATGAGCAGTTCTTC,CASSSTSGLYNEQFF,TRBV11-3,TRBJ2-1,TRBD2,-
TGTGCCAGCAGCTTAGGTTACGGACTTGGGACAGATACGCAGTATTTT,CASSLGYGLGTDTQYF,TRBV7-9,TRBJ2-3,-,-
TGTGCCAGCATCGGCGGCGGAATGCTGTTTTTT,CASIGGGMLFF,TRBV6-5,TRBJ2-2,-,few
TGTGCCAGCAGCCTCGACCGAATGGGCGACTATGGCTACACCTTC,CASSLDRMGDYGYTF,TRBV7-9,TRBJ1-2,-,-
TGTGCCAGCAGCTTGGGCGGGACAGGGAGCAATCAGCCCCAGCATTTT,CASSLGGTGSNQPQHF,TRBV5-6,TRBJ1-5,TRBD1,few
TGTGCCAGCAGTCAATGGACAGGGACGGACTCCTACAATGAGCAGTTCTTC,CASSQWTGTDSYNEQFF,TRBV27,TRBJ2-1,TRBD1,-
TGTGCCACCATGACAGCGGGGGGCACCGGGGAGCTGTTTTTT,CATMTAGGTGELFF,TRBV10-3,TRBJ2-2,TRBD2,-
TGTGCCTGGAGTGGGGGACAGGGCGCCTACGAGCAGTACTTC,CAWSGGQGAYEQYF,TRBV30,TRBJ2-7,TRBD1,few
TGCGCCAGCAGCTTAGGTAGGAGCTCTGGGGCCAACGTCCTGACTTTC,CASSLGRSSGANVLTF,TRBV5-1,TRBJ2-6,-,-
TGTGCCAGCAGTTACGCGGGGGCCACTGAAGCTTTCTTT,CASSYAGATEAFF,TRBV6-5,TRBJ1-1,-,-
TGTGCCAGCAGTTTAAACCCGGGACTAGCGGGAGACACAGATACGCAGTATTTT,CASSLNPGLAGDTDTQYF,TRBV27,TRBJ2-3,TRBD2,-
TGTGCCTGGAGTGTACGGTCCTACGAGCAGTACTTC,CAWSVRSYEQYF,TRBV30,TRBJ2-7,-,-
TGTGCCAGCAGGAGACAGGGGGCGGGCACCGGGGAGCTGTTTTTT,CASRRQGAGTGELFF,TRBV6-6,TRBJ2-2,TRBD1,few
TGTGCCAGCAGTTACTCTGGGACTAGCGTCACAGATACGCAGTATTTT,CASSYSGTSVTDTQYF,TRBV6-5,TRBJ2-3,TRBD2,few
TGTGCCAGCAGCGCGGGGGATTCCCAAGAGACCCAGTACTTC,CASSAGDSQETQYF,TRBV9,TRBJ2-5,-,few
TGTGCCAGTAGCAAAATCGGAGGAATGGATACGCAGTATTTT,CASSKIGGMDTQYF,TRBV19,TRBJ2-3,-,few
TGTGCCAGCAGCAGAGGGCTAAGCTCCTACGAGCAGTACTTC,CASSRGLSSYEQYF,TRBV14,TRBJ2-7,-,-
TGTGCCAGCGGCCGGGCGGAGGAGGGAAACATTCAGTACTTC,CASGRAEEGNIQYF,TRBV9,TRBJ2-4,-,few
TGTGCCAGCAGCTTGCTAGCGGGAGGATCCAATGAGCAGTTCTTC,CASSLLAGGSNEQFF,TRBV5-6,TRBJ2-1,TRBD2,few
TGTGCCAGTGGGACTAGCGGGATTGTTGAGCAGTTCTTC,CASGTSGIVEQFF,TRBV5-4,TRBJ2-1,TRBD2,-
TGTGCCAGCAGCCCCCCGGGGTATGGCGAAAAACTGTTTTTT,CASSPPGYGEKLFF,TRBV27,TRBJ1-4,-,few
TGCAGCGTTGACGGTGGTGTTAGTAATGGCTACACCTTC,CSVDGGVSNGYTF,TRBV29-1,TRBJ1-2,-,-
TGTGCCAGCAGCCAAGGACAGGGAGTCTATGGCTACACCTTC,CASSQGQGVYGYTF,TRBV14,TRBJ1-2,TRBD1,-
TGTGCCAGCAGCTCAACACCGGGACAGGGGGCGATCGAGCAGTACTTC,CASSSTPGQGAIEQYF,TRBV7-9,TRBJ2-7,TRBD1,-
TGCAGTGCTAGGCAGGGCGTCGAGCAGTACTTC,CSARQGVEQYF,TRBV20-1,TRBJ2-7,-,-
TGTGCCAGCTCACCGGGACAGCTTAATGAGCAGTTCTTC,CASSPGQLNEQFF,TRBV18,TRBJ2-1,TRBD1,-
TGTGCCAGCAGCCGCCGCCCGACCGCTAGCTCCTACGAGCAGTACTTC,CASSRRPTASSYEQYF,TRBV7-2,TRBJ2-7,-,-
TGTGCCAGCACCCCATTCGGGGGACAGGGCTATGGCTACACCTTC,CASTPFGGQGYGYTF,TRBV6-1,TRBJ1-2,TRBD1,-
TGTGCCAGCAGCCTCGGGGGGAGGGCAGATACGCAGTATTTT,CASSLGGRADTQYF,TRBV28,TRBJ2-3,TRBD2,-
TGTGCCAGCAGGGGGGGGGCGTTCAGCTCCTACAATGAGCAGTTCTTC,CASRGGAFSSYNEQFF,TRBV28,TRBJ2-1,-,few
TGTGCCAGCCAGGGCCAGGTGGGAGAAAAACTGTTTTTT,CASQGQVGEKLFF,TRBV7-3,TRBJ1-4,-,few
TGTGCCAGCAGTCCAAGGCGGGCGGGGTTCTCCGAGCAGTACTTC,CASSPRRAGFSEQYF,TRBV25-1,TRBJ2-7,-,few
TGTGCCTCCCCGTTAACTAGCGGCACCGGGGAGCTGTTTTTT,CASPLTSGTGELFF,TRBV4-2,TRBJ2-2,TRBD2,few
TGTGCCAGCAGTGGGGTCGGGGGGGTTGGCGCCGAGCAGTACTTC,CASSGVGGVGAEQYF,TRBV2,TRBJ2-7,TRBD2,-
TGTGCCAGTAGTCCCAGGGGTTTTGAGCAGTTCTTC,CASSPRGFEQFF,TRBV19,TRBJ2-1,-,-
TGTGCCAGCAGTTTGGGTGGGGGGGGCACAGATACGCAGTATTTT,CASSLGGGGTDTQYF,TRBV28,TRBJ2-3,TRBD2,few
TGTGCCAGCAGTACCTATTGGACAGGGGCCACTGAAGCTTTCTTT,CASSTYWTGATEAFF,TRBV27,TRBJ1-1,TRBD1,few
TGTGCCAGCAGCCTACCGGGGGGAGCGCAGTTCTTC,CASSLPGGAQFF,TRBV2,TRBJ2-1,TRBD2,-
TGCGCCAGCAGCTTGGAAGTCGGCGGGGGGGGCACAGATACGCAGTATTTT,CASSLEVGGGGTDTQYF,TRBV5-1,TRBJ2-3,TRBD2,-
TGCGCCAGCAGCCATCCGCGGACGGGGAACTATGGCTACACCTTC,CASSHPRTGNYGYTF,TRBV4-1,TRBJ1-2,-,few
TGTGCCAGCAGCTTAGGACAGGGGTCGGTCGCTGAAGCTTTCTTT,CASSLGQGSVAEAFF,TRBV7-9,TRBJ1-1,TRBD1,-
TGCGCCAGCAGCCGCCGACTAGCGGAAAGCTCCTACAATGAGCAGTTCTTC,CASSRRLAESSYNEQFF,TRBV5-1,TRBJ2-1,TRBD2,-
TGTGCCTGGAGACAAATGGGACAGGGGACGGGAAAACTGTTTTTT,CAWRQMGQGTGKLFF,TRBV30,TRBJ1-4,TRBD1,-
TGTGCCAGCAGCTTGGCCCTAGCGGGATCCTCGGATGAGCAGTTCTTC,CASSLALAGSSDEQFF,TRBV5-4,TRBJ2-1,TRBD2,few
TGTGCCAGCAGCCGACTAGCGGAGCAGTTCTTC,CASSRLAEQFF,TRBV7-9,TRBJ2-1,TRBD2,-
TGTGCCAGCAGTGAAGGGGGGGAGCCCCAGCATTTT,CASSEGGEPQHF,TRBV2,TRBJ1-5,-,-
TGTGCCATCAGTTCCGGACAGATTAGCAATCAGCCCCAGCATTTT,CAISSGQISNQPQHF,TRBV10-3,TRBJ1-5,-,-
TGTGCCAGCCAGGGCTGGGGCAATCAGCCCCAGCATTTT,CASQGWGNQPQHF,TRBV27,TRBJ1-5,-,-
TGCAGCGTTGGCAGGGATTCCTACAATGAGCAGTTCTTC,CSVGRDSYNEQFF,TRBV29-1,TRBJ2-1,-,few
TGTGCCAGTAGTATCCGGGACACCTCCTACGAGCAGTACTTC,CASSIRDTSYEQYF,TRBV19,TRBJ2-7,-,few
TGTGCCAGCTCACCACCGGTAGCGGGGGGGACCAATGAGCAGTTCTTC,CASSPPVAGGTNEQFF,TRBV18,TRBJ2-1,TRBD2,few
TGTGCCAGCAGTTACAGACAGGGGGGGACAGATACGCAGTATTTT,CASSYRQGGTDTQYF,TRBV6-6,TRBJ2-3,TRBD1,few
TGTGCCAGCAGCCGGGACAACGCAAATGAGGCCTTC,CASSRDNANEAF,TRBV7-9,TRBJ1-2,-,few